A selection of T cell receptor beta chains follows, all from one sample in a study of CD8 T cells in ankylosing spondylitis. A single record per CDR3 protein comes from TCRdb applying MiXCR to the 5' RACE reads. In the table there are about 250,000 distinct CDR3 sequences, about 30% of which are singletons. Sequences were obtained from blood, either unsorted or a sorted T cell fraction (not recorded which). Receptors originate from a male donor with ankylosing spondylitis or in good health (not recorded which). Both conserved end residues are part of each CDR3. A D gene is named only where the DNA matches it firmly. Rows give clone size only sometimes, using once, few, many, or a class for an expanded clone.

clone_size	cdr3_length	j_call	d_call	v_call	cdr3_nt	cdr3_aa
.	18	TRBJ1-3	.	TRBV4-2	TGTGCCAGCAGCCAGGGGACCGCGAATACAGACTCTGGAAACACCATATATTTT	CASSQGTANTDSGNTIYF
.	12	TRBJ1-2	.	TRBV13	TGTGCCAGCAGCTGGGCCCCCTATGGCTACACCTTC	CASSWAPYGYTF
.	18	TRBJ2-1	TRBD2	TRBV19	TGTGCCAGTAGTGTCCTCCTAGCGGGTGACGTTACGAACAATGAGCAGTTCTTC	CASSVLLAGDVTNNEQFF
few	15	TRBJ1-4	.	TRBV9	TGTGCCAGCAGCTTCCGGGGGCACTCTAATGAAAAACTGTTTTTT	CASSFRGHSNEKLFF
.	12	TRBJ2-1	.	TRBV5-5	TGTGCCAGCAGCCCCGGCCGCAATGAGCAGTTCTTC	CASSPGRNEQFF
.	19	TRBJ1-2	TRBD1	TRBV7-6	TGTGCCAGCAGCTTCCGAGGGATCCAGGACAGGGGGGACGAGTATGGCTACACCTTC	CASSFRGIQDRGDEYGYTF
.	15	TRBJ2-2	.	TRBV3-1	TGTGCCAGCAGCAACGCAAAGGAAAACACCGGGGAGCTGTTTTTT	CASSNAKENTGELFF
.	15	TRBJ2-2	.	TRBV4-1	TGCGCCAGCAGCCAAGTTCAGAGGATCACCGGGGAGCTGTTTTTT	CASSQVQRITGELFF
.	15	TRBJ1-2	.	TRBV20-1	TGCAGTGCTAGCGGCCTGGAGGGGAACTACTATGGCTACACCTTC	CSASGLEGNYYGYTF
.	14	TRBJ2-3	.	TRBV11-1	TGTGCCAGCAGCCGAACCGAGAGCACAGATACGCAGTATTTT	CASSRTESTDTQYF
few	15	TRBJ2-2	TRBD2	TRBV20-1	TGCAGTGCCGCAGCGGGGGGGCTGAACACCGGGGAGCTGTTTTTT	CSAAAGGLNTGELFF
.	14	TRBJ2-5	.	TRBV12-3/TRBV12-4	TGTGCCAGCAGTTTTACGGGGGCTGGGGAGACCCAGTACTTC	CASSFTGAGETQYF
few	16	TRBJ1-1	.	TRBV20-1	TGCAGTGCTAAACCTTCAACACATACAGGGTACACTGAAGCTTTCTTT	CSAKPSTHTGYTEAFF
once	13	TRBJ1-2	.	TRBV27	TGTGGCAGCAGTTTCGGGGATGGCTATGGCTACACCTTC	CGSSFGDGYGYTF
.	15	TRBJ1-5	TRBD1	TRBV4-1	TGCGCCAGCAGCCAAGGGACAGGGGTCAATCAGCCCCAGCATTTT	CASSQGTGVNQPQHF
.	12	TRBJ1-5	.	TRBV5-3	TGTGCCAGAACCTCCAGGGGACAGCCCCAGCATTTT	CARTSRGQPQHF
few	14	TRBJ2-6	.	TRBV20-1	TGCAGTGCTACAGGGTCCTCTGGGGCCAACGTCCTGACTTTC	CSATGSSGANVLTF
.	16	TRBJ1-2	TRBD1	TRBV6-2/TRBV6-3	TGTGCCAGCAGGGAACCAAACAGGGGGCACGGCTATGGCTACACCTTC	CASREPNRGHGYGYTF
.	15	TRBJ1-5	.	TRBV12-5	TGTGCTAGTGACGCGACAGAATATAGCAATCAGCCCCAGCATTTT	CASDATEYSNQPQHF
once	14	TRBJ2-1	.	TRBV12-3/TRBV12-4	TGTGCCAGCCGGGGCGGGCAGAACTACAATGAGCAGTTCTTC	CASRGGQNYNEQFF
.	14	TRBJ2-7	.	TRBV28	TGTGCCAGCAGTTTAATGCCAGGGGTGAGAGAGCAGTACTTC	CASSLMPGVREQYF
few	15	TRBJ2-7	.	TRBV7-2	TGTGCCAGCAGCTTAGTTCGGAGCAAATCCTACGAGCAGTACTTC	CASSLVRSKSYEQYF
few	13	TRBJ2-1	.	TRBV5-1	TGCGCCAGTATGGACAGCCCGCACAATGAGCAGTTCTTC	CASMDSPHNEQFF
.	16	TRBJ2-5	.	TRBV20-1	TGCAGTGCTAGGATGGAGCGGGCAGGCAGTGGGGAGACCCAGTACTTC	CSARMERAGSGETQYF
.	14	TRBJ1-5	.	TRBV12-3/TRBV12-4	TGTGCCAGCATCCTGGGGCAGGTCAATCAGCCCCAGCATTTT	CASILGQVNQPQHF
few	19	TRBJ2-1	TRBD2	TRBV4-2	TGTGCCAGCAGCCAGCCGGGACTAGCCTATACTTGGTCCTACAATGAGCAGTTCTTC	CASSQPGLAYTWSYNEQFF
.	14	TRBJ2-3	.	TRBV7-9	TGTGCCAGCTCCCAGAGGGGGGCCGCAGATACGCAGTATTTT	CASSQRGAADTQYF
.	15	TRBJ1-1	.	TRBV4-1	TGCGCCAGCAGCCAATTAGGAGGGGCCCGGGCTGAAGCTTTCTTT	CASSQLGGARAEAFF
.	17	TRBJ2-3	TRBD2	TRBV20-1	TGCAGTGACACGGGACTAGCGGGGGGGCTGAGGGCAGATACGCAGTATTTT	CSDTGLAGGLRADTQYF
many	15	TRBJ2-1	TRBD1	TRBV20-1	TGCAGTGCTGGTAACAGGGGCCCTTCCTACAATGAGCAGTTCTTC	CSAGNRGPSYNEQFF
.	15	TRBJ2-3	TRBD2	TRBV10-3	TGTGCCATCAGTGAGACTAGCGGGGGCGGGGATACGCAGTATTTT	CAISETSGGGDTQYF
.	15	TRBJ2-7	TRBD1	TRBV7-9	TGTGCCAGCAGCTTAGAAAGGGACAGTACCTACGAGCAGTACTTC	CASSLERDSTYEQYF